This T cell receptor (beta chain) emerged from a study of cytomegalovirus exposure and HLA in healthy donors. Study-wide context: There were 100 million to 130 million unique TCR beta sequences, drawn from approximately 180 million T cells, in an earlier analysis.

General study results and limits: V segments that were indistinguishable, TRBV6-2 and TRBV6-3 among them, were omitted from analysis.

Comments on this clone: Its specificity is unknown.

PCR amplification relied on 60 Vbeta primers (plus 13 Jbeta primers). Produced via immunoSEQ multiplex PCR; TCRdb's table is partial and in-frame only. In the table there are 210,000 or so clones, roughly 90% of which are singletons. This CDR3 is 16 amino acids long. Losses at the gene ends were 4 bases for V and 3 bases for J; bases not matched to a gene: 7. Germline-derived CDR1 and CDR2 are MGHDK and SYGVNS. This sequence joins TRBV25-1 and TRBJ2-2; TRBD2 matches at 8 bases. This TCR was recovered from a woman in her late teens or twenties in good health and CMV-seronegative. Sequencing was done on a sample of PBMCs. The CDR3 sequence: CASSGVPGGDTGELFF. The CDR3 DNA sequence: TGTGCCAGCAGTGGGGTTCCCGGGGGGGACACCGGGGAGCTGTTTTTT.